This T cell receptor (beta chain) was identified during a study of long-term antiretroviral therapy in people with HIV. This CDR3 has 14 amino acids. V lost 7 bases, J lost 3 bases, and 16 bases lay in between. Germline V gives CDR1 SEHNR, CDR2 FQNEAQ (reference sequence). A v3.0 immunoSEQ assay was performed at survey level. Sequenced by immunoSEQ multiplex PCR; TCRdb stores in-frame clones only, minus some. The data contain under 15,000 clones, 60% to 80% of them seen just once; the ten biggest clones take up about a fifth. This sequence joins TRBV7-9 and TRBJ2-7; TRBD1 might be the D (6 bases). The source of this sequence is a woman between 40 and 55 years old with HIV. Source: unsorted PBMCs, taken 0.5 years before starting antiretroviral therapy. CDR3 bases: TGTGCCAGCAAAATAGATGGGGGCTACTACGAGCAGTACTTC. Its protein is CASKIDGGYYEQYF. The variable domain in full, completed from reference TRBV7-9 and TRBJ2-7, reads DTGVSQNPRHKITKRGQNVTFRCDPISEHNRLYWYRQTLGQGPEFLTYFQNEAQLEKSRLLSDRFSAERPKGSFSTLEIQRTEQGDSAMYLCASKIDGGYYEQYFGPGTRLTVT.